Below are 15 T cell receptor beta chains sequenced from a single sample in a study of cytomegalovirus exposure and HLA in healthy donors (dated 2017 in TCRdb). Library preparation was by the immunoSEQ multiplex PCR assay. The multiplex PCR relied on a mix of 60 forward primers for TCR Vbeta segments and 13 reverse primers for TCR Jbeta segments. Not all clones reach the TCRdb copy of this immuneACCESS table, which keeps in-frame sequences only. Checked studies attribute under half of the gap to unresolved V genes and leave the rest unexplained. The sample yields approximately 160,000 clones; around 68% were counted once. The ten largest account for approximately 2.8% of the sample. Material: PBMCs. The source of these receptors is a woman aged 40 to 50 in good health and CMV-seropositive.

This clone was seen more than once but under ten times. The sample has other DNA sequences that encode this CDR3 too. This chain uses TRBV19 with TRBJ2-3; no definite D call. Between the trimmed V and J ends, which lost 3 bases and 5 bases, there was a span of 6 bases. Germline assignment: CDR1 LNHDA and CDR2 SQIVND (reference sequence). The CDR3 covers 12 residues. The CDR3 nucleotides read TGTGCCAGTAGTATCGGTGGAGATACGCAGTATTTT. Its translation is CASSIGGDTQYF.

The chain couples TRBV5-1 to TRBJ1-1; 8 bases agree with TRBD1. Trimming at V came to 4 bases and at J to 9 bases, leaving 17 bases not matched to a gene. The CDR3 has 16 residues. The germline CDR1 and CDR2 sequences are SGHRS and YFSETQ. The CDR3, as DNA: TGCGCCAGCAGCCTATCGGACAGGGCGGTCGATCGAAAAGCTTTCTTT. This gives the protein CASSLSDRAVDRKAFF.

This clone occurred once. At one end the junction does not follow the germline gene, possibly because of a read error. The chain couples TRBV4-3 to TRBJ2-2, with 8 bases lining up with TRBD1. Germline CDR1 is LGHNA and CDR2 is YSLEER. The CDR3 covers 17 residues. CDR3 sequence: CAGSHLAGGTNAGELFF. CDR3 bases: TGCGCCGGCAGCCATTTAGCAGGGGGCACTAACGCCGGGGAGCTGTTTTTT.

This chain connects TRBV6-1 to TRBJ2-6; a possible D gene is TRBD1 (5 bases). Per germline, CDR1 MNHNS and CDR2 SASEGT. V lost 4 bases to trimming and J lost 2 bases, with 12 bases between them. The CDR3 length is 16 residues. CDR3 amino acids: CASSGIPGPGANVLTF. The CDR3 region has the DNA TGTGCCAGCAGTGGCATACCAGGGCCTGGGGCCAACGTCCTGACTTTC.

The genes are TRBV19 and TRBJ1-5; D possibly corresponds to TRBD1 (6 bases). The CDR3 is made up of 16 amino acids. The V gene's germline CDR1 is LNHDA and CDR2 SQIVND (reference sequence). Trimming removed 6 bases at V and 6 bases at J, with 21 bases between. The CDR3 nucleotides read TGTGCCAGTAGCCAAGGTGGGGGGGCAGGTCGTCAGCCCCAGCATTTT. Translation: CASSQGGGAGRQPQHF.

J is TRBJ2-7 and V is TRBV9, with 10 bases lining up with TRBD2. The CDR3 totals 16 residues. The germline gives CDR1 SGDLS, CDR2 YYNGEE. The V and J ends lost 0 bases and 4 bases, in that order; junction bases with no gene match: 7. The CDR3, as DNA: TGTGCCAGCAGCGTAGTAGCGGGAGGCCCTCCTTACGAGCAGTACTTC. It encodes CASSVVAGGPPYEQYF.

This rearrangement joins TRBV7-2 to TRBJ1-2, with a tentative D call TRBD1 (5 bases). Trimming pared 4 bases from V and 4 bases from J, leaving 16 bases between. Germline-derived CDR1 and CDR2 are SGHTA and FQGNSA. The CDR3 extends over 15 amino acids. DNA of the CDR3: TGTGCCAGCAGCTACGACAGCGCCCGAATCTATGGCTACACCTTC. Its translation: CASSYDSARIYGYTF.

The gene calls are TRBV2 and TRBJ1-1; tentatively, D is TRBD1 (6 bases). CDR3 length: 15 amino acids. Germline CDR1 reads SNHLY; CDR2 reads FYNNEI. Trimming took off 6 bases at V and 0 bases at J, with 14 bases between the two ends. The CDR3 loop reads CASSRSGVMNTEAFF. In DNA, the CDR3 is TGTGCCAGCAGCCGATCAGGGGTCATGAACACTGAAGCTTTCTTT.

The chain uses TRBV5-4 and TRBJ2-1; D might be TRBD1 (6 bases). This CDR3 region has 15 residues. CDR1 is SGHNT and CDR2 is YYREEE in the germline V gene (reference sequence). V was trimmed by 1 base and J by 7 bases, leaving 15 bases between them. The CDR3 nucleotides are TGTGCCAGCAGCTTGCCGACGGGAACAGGGAATGAGCAGTTCTTC. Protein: CASSLPTGTGNEQFF.

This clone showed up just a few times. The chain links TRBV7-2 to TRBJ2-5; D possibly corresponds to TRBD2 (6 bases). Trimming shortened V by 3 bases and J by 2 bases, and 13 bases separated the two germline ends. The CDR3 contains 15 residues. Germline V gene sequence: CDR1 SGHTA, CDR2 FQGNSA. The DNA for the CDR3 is TGTGCCAGCAGCTTGACTAGGGGTGGGCAAGAGACCCAGTACTTC. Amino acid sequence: CASSLTRGGQETQYF.

The DNA of the CDR3 is TGTGCCAGCAGCAAAGAAGCGAGTAATTCACCCCTCCACTTT. Protein product: CASSKEASNSPLHF. The chain recombines TRBV21-1 with TRBJ1-6. TRBV21-1 is marked as a pseudogene. The CDR3 runs 14 residues.

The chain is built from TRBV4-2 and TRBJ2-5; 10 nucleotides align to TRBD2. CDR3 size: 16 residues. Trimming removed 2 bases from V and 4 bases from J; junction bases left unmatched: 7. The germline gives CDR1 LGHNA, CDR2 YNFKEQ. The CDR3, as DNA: TGTGCCAGCAGCCAATCTAGCGGGAGAGGTATAGAGACCCAGTACTTC. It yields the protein CASSQSSGRGIETQYF.

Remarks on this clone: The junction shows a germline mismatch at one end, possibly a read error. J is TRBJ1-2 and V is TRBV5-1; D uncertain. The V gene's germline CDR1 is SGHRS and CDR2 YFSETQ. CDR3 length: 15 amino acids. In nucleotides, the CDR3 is TGCGCCAGCAGCTTGTCTCAGAGTAGAGGGAAGGGCTACCCCTTC. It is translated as CASSLSQSRGKGYPF.

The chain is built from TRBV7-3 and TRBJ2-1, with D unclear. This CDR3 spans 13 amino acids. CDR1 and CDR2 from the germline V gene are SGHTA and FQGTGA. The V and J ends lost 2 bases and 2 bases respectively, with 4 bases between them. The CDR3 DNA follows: TGTGCCAGCAGCTTAGAGCCCTACAATGAGCAGTTCTTC. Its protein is CASSLEPYNEQFF.

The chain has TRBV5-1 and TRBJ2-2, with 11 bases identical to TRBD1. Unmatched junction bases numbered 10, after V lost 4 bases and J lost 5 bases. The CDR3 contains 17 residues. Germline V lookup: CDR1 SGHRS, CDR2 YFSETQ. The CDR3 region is CASSPAPGTGGTGELFF. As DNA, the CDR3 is TGCGCCAGCAGCCCGGCTCCCGGGACAGGGGGGACCGGGGAGCTGTTTTTT.